This T cell receptor beta chain derives from a study of regulatory dendritic cells for organ transplantation. Assay used: immunoSEQ multiplex PCR; TCRdb lists only in-frame clones, some missing. The top ten clones hold 2% to 2.5% of a sample with 29,000 or so clones, 60% to 80% of them seen once. Naive CD45RA+ and memory CD45RO+ CD4+ or CD8+ T cells were FACS-sorted. The CDR3 runs to 14 residues. The germline gives CDR1 MNHNY, CDR2 SVGAGI (reference sequence). V lost 7 bases, J lost 5 bases, and 18 bases lay in between. The sequenced sample was memory CD4+ T cells from blood. Regarding subset: CD45RO+ memory T cells. This chain uses TRBV6-6 with TRBJ2-7; D might be TRBD1 or TRBD2, each matching 5 bases. The TCR originated in a human donor in good health. The CDR3: CASTRGAGRNEQYF. The CDR3, as DNA: TGTGCCAGCACTCGAGGGGCCGGTCGGAACGAGCAGTACTTC.